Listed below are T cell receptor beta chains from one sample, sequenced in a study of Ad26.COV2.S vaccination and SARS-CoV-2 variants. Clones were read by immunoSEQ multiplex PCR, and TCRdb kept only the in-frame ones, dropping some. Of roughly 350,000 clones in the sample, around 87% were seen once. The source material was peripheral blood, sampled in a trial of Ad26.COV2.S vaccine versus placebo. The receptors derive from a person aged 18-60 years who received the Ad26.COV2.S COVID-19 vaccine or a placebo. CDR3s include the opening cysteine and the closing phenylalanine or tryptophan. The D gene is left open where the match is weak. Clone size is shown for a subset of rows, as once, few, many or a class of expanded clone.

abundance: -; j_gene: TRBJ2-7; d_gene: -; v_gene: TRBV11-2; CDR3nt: TGTGCCAGCAGCTTCGCGCAGGGAGCCTACGAGCAGTACTTC; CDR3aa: CASSFAQGAYEQYF
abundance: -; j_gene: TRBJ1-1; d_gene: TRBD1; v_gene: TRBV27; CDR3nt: TGTGCCAGCAGTTTACGGGACAGGGGGCATCCTGAAGCTTTCTTT; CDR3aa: CASSLRDRGHPEAFF
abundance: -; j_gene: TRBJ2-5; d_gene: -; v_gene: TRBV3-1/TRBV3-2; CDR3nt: TGTGCCAGCAGCCTGGACAGACAAGAGACCCAGTACTTC; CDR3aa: CASSLDRQETQYF
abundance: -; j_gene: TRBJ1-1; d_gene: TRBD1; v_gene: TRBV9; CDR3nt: TGTGCCAGCAGCACATCCCCAGGGGGTAAGACTGAAGCTTTCTTT; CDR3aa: CASSTSPGGKTEAFF
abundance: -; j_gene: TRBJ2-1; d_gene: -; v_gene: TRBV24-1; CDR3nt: TGTGCCACCAGCAGTGCGGGGGCAGGTGAGCAGTTCTTC; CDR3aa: CATSSAGAGEQFF
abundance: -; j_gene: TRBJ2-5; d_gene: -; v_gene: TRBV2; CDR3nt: TGTGCCAGCAGTGTAGGAGGGGGAGAGACCCAGTACTTC; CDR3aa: CASSVGGGETQYF
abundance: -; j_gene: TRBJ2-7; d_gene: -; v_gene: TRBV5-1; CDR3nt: TGCGCCAGCAGCCCCCTGACTAGTGAGAGGGTAGAGCAGTACTTC; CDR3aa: CASSPLTSERVEQYF
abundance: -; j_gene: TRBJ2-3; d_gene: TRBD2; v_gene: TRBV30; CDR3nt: TGTGCCTGGAGTGTCGGCGGGGGATGGACAGATACGCAGTATTTT; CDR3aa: CAWSVGGGWTDTQYF
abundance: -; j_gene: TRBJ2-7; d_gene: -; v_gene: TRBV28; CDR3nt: TGTGCCAGCAGTTCGGTCAGGGGGGGATCCTACGAGCAGTACTTC; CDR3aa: CASSSVRGGSYEQYF
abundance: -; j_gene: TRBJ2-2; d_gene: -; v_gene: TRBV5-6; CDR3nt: TGTGCCAGCAGCTTGGTTGGGTCCAACACCGGGGAGCTGTTTTTT; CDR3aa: CASSLVGSNTGELFF
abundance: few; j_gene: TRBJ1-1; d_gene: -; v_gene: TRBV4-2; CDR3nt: TGTGCCAGCAGCCAAGATATTTCGGTGGATGAAGCTTTCTTT; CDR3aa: CASSQDISVDEAFF
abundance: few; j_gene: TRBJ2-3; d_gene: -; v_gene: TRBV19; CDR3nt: TGTGCCAGTAGCTCGTGGGCCAGGGATCCAGATACGCAGTATTTT; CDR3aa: CASSSWARDPDTQYF
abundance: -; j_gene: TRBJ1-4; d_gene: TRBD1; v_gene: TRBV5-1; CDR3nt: TGCGCCAGCAGACCGGGACAGGGAGAAAAACTGTTTTTT; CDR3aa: CASRPGQGEKLFF
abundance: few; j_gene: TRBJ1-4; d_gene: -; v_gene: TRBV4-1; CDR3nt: TGCGCCAGCAGCCACCAGTTTGAAAAACTGTTTTTT; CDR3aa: CASSHQFEKLFF
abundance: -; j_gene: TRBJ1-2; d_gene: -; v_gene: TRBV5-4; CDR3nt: TGTGCCAGCAGCTTGGACCGAAATGGCTACACCTTC; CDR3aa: CASSLDRNGYTF
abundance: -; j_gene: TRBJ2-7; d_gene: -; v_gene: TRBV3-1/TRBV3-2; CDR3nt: TGTGCCAGCAGCCCCCCGGGGAGGATCTCGGGTTACGAGCAGTACTTC; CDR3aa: CASSPPGRISGYEQYF
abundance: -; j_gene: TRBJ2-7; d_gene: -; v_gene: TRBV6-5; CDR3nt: TGTGCCAGCAGGTTTCGATCCTACGAGCAGTACTTC; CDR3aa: CASRFRSYEQYF
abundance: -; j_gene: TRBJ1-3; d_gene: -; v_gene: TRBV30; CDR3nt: TGTGCCTGGAGTGTACTGGCCGACTACTCTGGAAACACCATATATTTT; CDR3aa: CAWSVLADYSGNTIYF
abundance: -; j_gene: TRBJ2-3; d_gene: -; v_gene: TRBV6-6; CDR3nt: TGTGCCAGTCCCCGAACCGTAGGGATTAGCACAGATACGCAGTATTTT; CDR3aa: CASPRTVGISTDTQYF
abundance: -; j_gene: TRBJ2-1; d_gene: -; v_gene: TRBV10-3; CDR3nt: TGTGCCATCAGTGACGGAGGCAATGAGCAGTTCTTC; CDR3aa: CAISDGGNEQFF
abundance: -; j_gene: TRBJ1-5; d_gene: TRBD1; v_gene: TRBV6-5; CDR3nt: TGTGCCAGCAGCAGGACAGGTCCAATGCCCCAGCATTTT; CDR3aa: CASSRTGPMPQHF
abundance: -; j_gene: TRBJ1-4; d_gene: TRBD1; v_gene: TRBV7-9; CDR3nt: TGTGCCAGCAGCTCCCGGACAGGGATTAATGAAAAACTGTTTTTT; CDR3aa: CASSSRTGINEKLFF
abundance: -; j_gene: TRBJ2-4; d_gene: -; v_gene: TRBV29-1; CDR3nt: TGCAGCACGGGGGCGGGAAACATTCAGTACTTC; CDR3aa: CSTGAGNIQYF
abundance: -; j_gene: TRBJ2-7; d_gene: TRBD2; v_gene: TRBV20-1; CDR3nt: TGCAGTGCTAGTGGGCTAGCGGGGGCGTCTCGAGAGCAGTACTTC; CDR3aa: CSASGLAGASREQYF
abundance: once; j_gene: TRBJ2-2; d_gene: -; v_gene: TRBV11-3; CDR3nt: TGTGCCAGCAGCTTGGAGGGGAACACCGGGGAGCTGTTTTTT; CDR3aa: CASSLEGNTGELFF
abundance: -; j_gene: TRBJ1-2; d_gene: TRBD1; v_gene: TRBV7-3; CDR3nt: TGTGCCAGCAGCCCCACAGGGGGCTCTAACTATGGCTACACCTTC; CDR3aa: CASSPTGGSNYGYTF
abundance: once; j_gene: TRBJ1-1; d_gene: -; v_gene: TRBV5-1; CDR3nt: TGCGCCAGCAGCTTGTGGAAGGGGGGCTTAAACACTGAAGCTTTCTTT; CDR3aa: CASSLWKGGLNTEAFF
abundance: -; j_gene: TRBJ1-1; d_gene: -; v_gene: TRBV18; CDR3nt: TGTGCCAGCTCACCACCGCAGACATCGAACACTGAAGCTTTCTTT; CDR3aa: CASSPPQTSNTEAFF
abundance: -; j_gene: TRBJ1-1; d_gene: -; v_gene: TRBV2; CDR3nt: TGTGCCAGCAGTGTTGTCAGGGGTCACCTATTGAACACTGAAGCTTTCTTT; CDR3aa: CASSVVRGHLLNTEAFF
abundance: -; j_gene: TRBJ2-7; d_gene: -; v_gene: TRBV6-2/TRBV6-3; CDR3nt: TGTGCCAGCAGTTACTTCAGGGTAGAGGGACTCGAGCAGTACTTC; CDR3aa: CASSYFRVEGLEQYF
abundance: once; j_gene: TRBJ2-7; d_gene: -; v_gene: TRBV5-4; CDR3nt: TGTGCCAGCAGCTTCAAGGGGCTAGGTTACGAGCAGTACTTC; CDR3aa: CASSFKGLGYEQYF
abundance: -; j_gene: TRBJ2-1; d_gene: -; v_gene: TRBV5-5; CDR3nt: TGTGCCAGCAGCTTGGGTCCGGCAGTCTACAATGAGCAGTTCTTC; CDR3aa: CASSLGPAVYNEQFF
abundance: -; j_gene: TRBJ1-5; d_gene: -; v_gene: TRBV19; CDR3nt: TGTGCCAGTACCTCAGAGGCAGGGTATCAGCATTTT; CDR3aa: CASTSEAGYQHF
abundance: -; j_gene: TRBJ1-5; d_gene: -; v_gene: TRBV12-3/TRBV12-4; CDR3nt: TGTGCCAGCAGCCCACCCGGTTGGGCCCAGCATTTT; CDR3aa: CASSPPGWAQHF
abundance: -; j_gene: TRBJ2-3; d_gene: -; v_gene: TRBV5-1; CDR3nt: TGCGCCAGCAGCTTGGAACAAATCACAGATACGCAGTATTTT; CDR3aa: CASSLEQITDTQYF
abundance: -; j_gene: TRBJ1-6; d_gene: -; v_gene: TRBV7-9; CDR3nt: TGTGCCAGCAGCGATGGGGTAGGCCCTAATTCACCCCTCCACTTT; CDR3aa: CASSDGVGPNSPLHF
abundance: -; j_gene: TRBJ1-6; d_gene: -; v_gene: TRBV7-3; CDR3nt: TGTGCCATCCTGGGCAGGTCCTCCTATAATTCACCCCTCCACTTT; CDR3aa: CAILGRSSYNSPLHF
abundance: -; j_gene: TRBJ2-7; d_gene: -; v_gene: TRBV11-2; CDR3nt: TGTGCCAGCAGCTTAGAGAACGAGCAGTACTTC; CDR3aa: CASSLENEQYF
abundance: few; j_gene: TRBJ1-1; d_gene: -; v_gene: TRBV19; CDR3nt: TGTGCCAGTAGTCCCTCCCCGGCGGGAAGCACTGAAGCTTTCTTT; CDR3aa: CASSPSPAGSTEAFF
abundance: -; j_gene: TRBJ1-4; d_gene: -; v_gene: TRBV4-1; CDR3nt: TGCGCCAGCAGCCAAGTCCCCGGGGATGAAAAACTGTTTTTT; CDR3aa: CASSQVPGDEKLFF
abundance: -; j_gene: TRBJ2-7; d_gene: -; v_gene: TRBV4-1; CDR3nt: TGCGCCAGCAGTCTCGACGGCTACGAGCAGTACTTC; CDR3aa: CASSLDGYEQYF
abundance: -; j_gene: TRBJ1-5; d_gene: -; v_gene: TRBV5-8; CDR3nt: TGTGCCAGCAGCCTCCCGGTACGACACTTCAATCAGCCCCAGCATTTT; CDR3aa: CASSLPVRHFNQPQHF
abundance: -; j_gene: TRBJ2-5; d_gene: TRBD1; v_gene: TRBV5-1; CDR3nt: TGCGCCAGCAGCTTGGGAGGAACAGGGGGCCGTCGGGAGACCCAGTACTTC; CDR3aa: CASSLGGTGGRRETQYF